The rows below give T cell receptor beta chains drawn from one sample of a study of cytomegalovirus exposure and HLA in healthy donors. Libraries were prepared by immunoSEQ multiplex PCR; TCRdb keeps only in-frame clonotypes and omits some of them. Of about 190,000 clones in the sample, approximately 79% were seen once. Sequencing was performed on PBMCs. The receptor source for this set is a young woman in good health and CMV-seronegative. Each CDR3 is given with its conserved first and last residue. D genes are given only for firm matches. Rows may omit the clone size; those that give it use once, few, many or a size class.

clone size | J gene | V gene | D gene | CDR3 protein | CDR3 DNA
NA | TRBJ2-5 | TRBV4-1 | NA | CASSHEGVVETQYF | TGCGCCAGCAGCCATGAGGGAGTGGTAGAGACCCAGTACTTC
few | TRBJ2-1 | TRBV21-1 | NA | CASSKGQGRRVTSNEQFF | TGTGCCAGCAGCAAAGGACAGGGACGTCGCGTTACGTCTAATGAGCAGTTCTTC
few | TRBJ2-3 | TRBV29-1 | TRBD2 | CSVGSRGDTDTQYF | TGCAGCGTTGGCTCGCGGGGGGACACAGATACGCAGTATTTT
few | TRBJ1-5 | TRBV6-1 | TRBD1 | CASKLMGQSNQPQHF | TGTGCCAGCAAACTCATGGGACAGAGCAATCAGCCCCAGCATTTT
NA | TRBJ2-3 | TRBV7-2 | TRBD2 | CASSARGLDPDTQYF | TGTGCCAGCAGCGCCAGAGGACTAGATCCAGATACGCAGTATTTT
NA | TRBJ1-5 | TRBV15 | NA | CATSGYGLLSNQPQHF | TGTGCCACCAGCGGTTACGGACTCCTTAGCAATCAGCCCCAGCATTTT
NA | TRBJ1-2 | TRBV5-1 | NA | CASSLGQPNYGYTF | TGCGCCAGCAGTTTGGGACAACCTAACTATGGCTACACCTTC
NA | TRBJ2-3 | TRBV5-1 | TRBD2 | CASSLAGLSTDTQYF | TGCGCCAGCAGCCTAGCGGGACTTAGCACAGATACGCAGTATTTT
NA | TRBJ2-1 | TRBV15 | NA | CATSSGGLNNEQFF | TGTGCCACCAGCAGCGGAGGTCTCAACAATGAGCAGTTCTTC
NA | TRBJ2-1 | TRBV27 | NA | CASSLMGDEQFF | TGTGCCAGCAGTTTAATGGGCGATGAGCAGTTCTTC
few | TRBJ2-2 | TRBV27 | NA | CASNPSSGTGELFF | TGTGCCAGCAATCCGTCATCGGGCACCGGGGAGCTGTTTTTT
NA | TRBJ2-2 | TRBV28 | NA | CASKEGTGELFF | TGTGCCAGCAAGGAGGGAACCGGGGAGCTGTTTTTT
NA | TRBJ1-2 | TRBV20-1 | TRBD1 | CSARGIYGYTF | TGCAGTGCCAGGGGGATCTATGGCTACACCTTC
NA | TRBJ1-2 | TRBV10-3 | NA | CAISGSDSGYTF | TGTGCCATCAGTGGGTCCGACTCGGGCTACACCTTC
NA | TRBJ2-1 | TRBV7-9 | TRBD1 | CASSSQRTGTGNNEQFF | TGTGCCAGCAGCTCCCAACGAACCGGGACAGGGAACAATGAGCAGTTCTTC
NA | TRBJ2-5 | TRBV21-1 | NA | CASNKNTDRVVKETQYF | TGTGCCAGCAACAAAAACACGGACAGGGTTGTAAAGGAGACCCAGTACTTC
NA | TRBJ1-1 | TRBV5-1 | NA | CASSLPGWEAFF | TGCGCCAGCAGCTTGCCAGGGTGGGAAGCTTTCTTT
NA | TRBJ1-3 | TRBV28 | NA | CASSLPTVDLGNTIYF | TGTGCCAGCAGTTTACCGACAGTGGACCTTGGAAACACCATATATTTT
NA | TRBJ1-4 | TRBV6-1 | TRBD1 | CASRSGQEVNEKLFF | TGTGCCAGCAGATCCGGACAGGAGGTTAATGAAAAACTGTTTTTT
NA | TRBJ1-6 | TRBV7-8 | NA | CASSTEDRYYNSPLHF | TGTGCCAGCAGCACCGAAGACAGATACTATAATTCACCCCTCCACTTT
NA | TRBJ1-6 | TRBV7-2 | NA | CASSSDLRAPLHF | TGTGCCAGCAGCTCCGATCTGAGGGCACCCCTCCACTTT
NA | TRBJ1-4 | TRBV28 | TRBD1 | CASSPTGPATNEKLFF | TGTGCCAGCAGTCCGACAGGGCCTGCAACTAATGAAAAACTGTTTTTT
once | TRBJ1-6 | TRBV5-6 | NA | CASSREGGFVGSPLHF | TGTGCCAGCAGCCGGGAGGGGGGCTTTGTCGGTTCACCCCTCCACTTT
few | TRBJ1-1 | TRBV15 | NA | CATSRTENTEAFF | TGTGCCACCAGCCGGACAGAGAACACTGAAGCTTTCTTT
NA | TRBJ2-1 | TRBV7-2 | NA | CASSFEQGAYNEQFF | TGTGCCAGCAGCTTCGAACAGGGAGCTTACAATGAGCAGTTCTTC
NA | TRBJ2-5 | TRBV27 | TRBD2 | CASGLIAGGETQYF | TGTGCCAGCGGCCTCATAGCGGGCGGGGAGACCCAGTACTTC
NA | TRBJ1-1 | TRBV4-1 | NA | CASSQFRTVETEAFF | TGCGCCAGCAGCCAGTTTAGGACAGTGGAGACTGAAGCTTTCTTT
once | TRBJ1-4 | TRBV5-1 | TRBD1 | CASSATGGRDEKLFF | TGTGCCAGCAGCGCCACAGGGGGCCGAGATGAAAAACTGTTTTTT
NA | TRBJ2-7 | TRBV2 | TRBD2 | CASRASGTYEQYF | TGTGCCAGCAGGGCTAGCGGAACCTACGAGCAGTACTTC
NA | TRBJ1-2 | TRBV6-6 | TRBD1 | CASSQQQGQGAYTF | TGTGCCAGCAGTCAACAACAGGGACAGGGAGCCTACACCTTC
NA | TRBJ2-2 | TRBV19 | TRBD1 | CASSDGQGPGELFF | TGTGCCAGTAGTGACGGACAGGGACCCGGGGAGCTGTTTTTT
NA | TRBJ2-3 | TRBV25-1 | NA | CASSEYSLTDTQYF | TGTGCCAGCAGTGAATATAGCCTGACAGATACGCAGTATTTT
NA | TRBJ1-1 | TRBV7-2 | NA | CASSLGGTPGPEAFF | TGTGCCAGCAGCTTAGGAGGGACACCGGGGCCCGAAGCTTTCTTT
NA | TRBJ2-3 | TRBV7-9 | NA | CASSLGGGVGTDTQYF | TGTGCCAGCAGCTTAGGTGGGGGCGTTGGCACAGATACGCAGTATTTT
NA | TRBJ2-1 | TRBV6-5 | TRBD1 | CASSPGQGSKQFF | TGTGCCAGCAGTCCCGGACAGGGTTCAAAGCAGTTCTTC
NA | TRBJ2-2 | TRBV19 | NA | CASSPRQVGTGELFF | TGTGCCAGTAGTCCACGACAGGTTGGCACCGGGGAGCTGTTTTTT